The next 20 T cell receptor beta chains were all read from a single sample in a study of T cells after yellow fever vaccination. A single record per CDR3 protein comes from TCRdb applying MiXCR to the 5' RACE reads. The top ten clones hold nearly 3% of a sample with about 170,000 distinct CDR3 sequences, 5.5% to 8% of them seen once. The sequencing used CD4+ T cells sorted from PBMCs, collected on the day of the first yellow fever vaccination. Every receptor here comes from a man in his late teens or twenties who received the YFV17D yellow fever vaccine.

The chain joins TRBV25-1 to TRBJ1-6, with a possible D match to TRBD1 (6 bases). This CDR3 contains 16 residues. The germline V gene has CDR1 MGHDK and CDR2 SYGVNS. Trimming shortened V by 4 bases and J by 7 bases, and 17 bases separated the two germline ends. The CDR3 protein is CASSGSIGGRNSPLHF. The DNA of the CDR3 is TGTGCCAGCAGTGGATCGATAGGGGGTCGGAATTCACCCCTCCACTTT. The full variable domain, completed using reference TRBV25-1 and TRBJ1-6, is EADIYQTPRYLVIGTGKKITLECSQTMGHDKMYWYQQDPGMELHLIHYSYGVNSTEKGDLSSESTVSRIRTEHFPLTLESARPSHTSQYLCASSGSIGGRNSPLHFGNGTRLTVT.

The sample holds a few counts of this clonotype. The chain recombines TRBV7-2 with TRBJ2-2; D is unclear. Trimming left V 5 bases short and J 6 bases short, with 10 bases between. CDR1 is SGHTA, CDR2 FQGNSA, per germline. The CDR3 contains 13 residues. CDR3 bases: TGTGCCAGCAGCGTAGTTGTGTCCGGGGAGCTGTTTTTT. Residues: CASSVVVSGELFF.

J is TRBJ2-2 and V is TRBV24-1; 8 bases are shared with TRBD1. CDR1 is KGHDR, CDR2 SFDVKD, per germline. V was pared by 4 bases and J by 6 bases, with 3 bases of the junction left unmatched. The CDR3 consists of 14 residues. The DNA of the CDR3 is TGTGCCACCAGTGAAGCGGACAGGGCCGGGGAGCTGTTTTTT. As protein: CATSEADRAGELFF.

This chain uses TRBV11-2 with TRBJ2-5; 10 positions agree with TRBD2. The CDR3 extends over 16 amino acids. CDR1 and CDR2 from the germline V gene are SGHAT and FQNNGV. V dropped 1 base and J dropped 2; count of bases not matched to a gene: 4. The CDR3 loop reads CASSLGAAGGQETQYF. In DNA form, the CDR3 reads TGTGCCAGCAGCTTAGGGGCAGCGGGGGGGCAAGAGACCCAGTACTTC.

In its sample, this clonotype was seen many times. The J gene is TRBJ1-6, the V gene TRBV4-3; D gene ambiguous. The CDR3 has 16 amino acids. Deletions cut 0 bases from V and 13 bases from J, with 19 bases between. Germline V gene sequence: CDR1 LGHNA, CDR2 YSLEER. CDR3 coding DNA: TGCGCCAGCAGCCAAGATTCGAGGGCCACCCCGCACCCCCTCCACTTT. It specifies CASSQDSRATPHPLHF.

This clonotype was observed a handful of times. CDR3: CASSPALNDRGNGYTF. Here the CDR3 DNA reads TGTGCCAGCAGCCCAGCCCTAAACGACAGGGGGAATGGCTACACCTTC. The V gene is TRBV28, the J gene TRBJ1-2; TRBD1 aligns across 9 bases. The CDR3 is 16 amino acids. The germline V gene encodes CDR1 MDHEN and CDR2 SYDVKM. Trimming removed 6 bases from V and 6 bases from J; junction bases left unmatched: 14.

This sequence joins TRBV20-1 and TRBJ1-5, with D perhaps matching TRBD1 (6 bases). The CDR3 spans 12 residues. The germline CDR1 and CDR2 sequences are DFQATT and SNEGSKA (reference sequence). V lost 6 bases, J lost 4 bases, and 10 bases lay in between. DNA of the CDR3: TGCAGTGCAAAGAGGGGGAATCAGCCCCAGCATTTT. Translated, it gives CSAKRGNQPQHF.

This clonotype occurred many times. The chain is built from TRBV11-2 and TRBJ1-4; TRBD1 matches 9 bases. The V and J ends lost 0 bases and 0 bases, in that order; junction bases with no gene match: 8. This CDR3 is built from 19 residues. The V gene's germline CDR1 is SGHAT and CDR2 FQNNGV. The CDR3 DNA reads as TGTGCCAGCAGCTTAGAACGGACAGGGGTGCTTACAACTAATGAAAAACTGTTTTTT. Protein product: CASSLERTGVLTTNEKLFF.

This clonotype was seen ten or more times. CDR3 bases: TGCAGTGCTATCAGCGGGGGGGCCTTCAGGGAGACCCAGTACTTC. Translating gives CSAISGGAFRETQYF. V gene TRBV20-1 combines with J gene TRBJ2-5; 10 bases match TRBD2. CDR1 is DFQATT, CDR2 SNEGSKA, per germline (reference sequence). The CDR3 covers 15 residues. Unmatched junction bases numbered 10, after V lost 4 bases and J lost 5 bases.

This clonotype was seen repeatedly, ten times or more. The rearrangement uses TRBV11-2 and TRBJ1-1; the D is unclear. Trimming removed 5 bases at V and 0 bases at J, with 7 bases between. CDR1 and CDR2 from the germline V gene are SGHAT and FQNNGV. CDR3 length: 13 residues. Here the CDR3 reads CASSPYLNTEAFF. As DNA, the CDR3 is TGTGCCAGCAGCCCCTATTTGAACACTGAAGCTTTCTTT.

The chain uses TRBV18 and TRBJ1-1; a possible D gene is TRBD1 (6 bases). Germline assignment: CDR1 KGHSH and CDR2 LQKENI. Trimming took 0 bases from V and 7 from J, leaving 27 bases between them. This CDR3 is built from 19 residues. DNA of the CDR3: TGTGCCAGCTCACCACCGTTGGTTTACAGGGAGTGGGGGGATTATGAAGCTTTCTTT. As protein: CASSPPLVYREWGDYEAFF.

This clonotype was counted many times. This rearrangement joins TRBV10-3 to TRBJ2-3, with 8 positions matching TRBD1. The germline V gene has CDR1 ENHRY and CDR2 SYGVKD. Trimming removed 9 bases from V and 2 bases from J; junction bases left unmatched: 4. The CDR3 runs to 13 residues. DNA of the CDR3: TGTGCCATGGGGACAGGATCCACAGATACGCAGTATTTT. Amino acids: CAMGTGSTDTQYF.

Details on this clonotype: One end of the junction varies from germline; a read error may be responsible. V usage is TRBV6-2 or TRBV6-3 and J usage is TRBJ2-4; D tentatively fits TRBD1 or TRBD2 (6 bases each). Per germline, CDR1 MNHEY and CDR2 SVGEGT. The CDR3 length is 16 residues. The CDR3 sequence: CATSYRGRLTKNIQYF. The CDR3 region has the DNA TGTGCCACCAGTTATAGGGGGAGGCTTACCAAAAACATTCAGTACTTC.

This clonotype was counted between two and nine times. V gene TRBV20-1 combines with J gene TRBJ1-1; the D gene is possibly TRBD1 (6 bases). V lost 3 bases to trimming and J lost 3 bases, with 11 bases between them. The germline CDR1 and CDR2 sequences are DFQATT and SNEGSKA (reference sequence). This CDR3 spans 13 amino acids. The CDR3 reads CSARGGRDTEAFF. The DNA for the CDR3 is TGCAGTGCTAGGGGGGGGCGAGACACTGAAGCTTTCTTT.

The V and J genes are TRBV7-2 and TRBJ2-1; 7 bases fit TRBD1. V shed 4 bases, J shed 3 bases, and the junction held 9 bases outside the gene matches. The germline gives CDR1 SGHTA, CDR2 FQGNSA. CDR3 length: 16 residues. The CDR3 DNA reads as TGTGCCAGCAGCTCGTCCGGGACAGTTGTCTACAATGAGCAGTTCTTC. Translation: CASSSSGTVVYNEQFF.

This clonotype was observed many times. This chain connects TRBV5-1 to TRBJ2-1, with 12 bases aligning to TRBD2. Germline CDR1 is SGHRS and CDR2 is YFSETQ. Trimming took 7 bases from V and 8 from J; bases not matched to a gene: 10. The CDR3 consists of 15 residues. In nucleotides, the CDR3 is TGCGCCAGCCGAACGACTAGCGGGGGCGTTGATGAGCAGTTCTTC. Translating gives CASRTTSGGVDEQFF. Based on the CDR3 plus reference TRBV5-1 and TRBJ2-1, the full variable domain is KAGVTQTPRYLIKTRGQQVTLSCSPISGHRSVSWYQQTPGQGLQFLFEYFSETQRNKGNFPGRFSGRQFSNSRSEMNVSTLELGDSALYLCASRTTSGGVDEQFFGPGTRLTVL.

This clonotype has at least ten counts. The chain couples TRBV20-1 to TRBJ2-3; D perhaps matches TRBD2 (6 bases). Germline-derived CDR1 and CDR2 are DFQATT and SNEGSKA (reference sequence). The CDR3 is made up of 14 amino acids. The CDR3 sequence: CSGPKKEGTDTQYF. The CDR3 DNA reads TGCAGCGGACCCAAGAAGGAGGGTACAGATACGCAGTATTTT.

V gene TRBV29-1 combines with J gene TRBJ2-7; TRBD1 matches at 8 bases. CDR1 and CDR2 from the germline V gene are SQVTM and ANQGSEA. J was trimmed by 1 base and V by 6 bases; bases with no gene match: 5. The CDR3 extends over 13 amino acids. CDR3 sequence reads: CSVSRDRSYEQYF. CDR3 bases: TGCAGCGTCTCCCGGGACAGGTCCTACGAGCAGTACTTC.

This clonotype was observed many times. V usage is TRBV20-1 and J usage is TRBJ1-2, with a tentative D call TRBD1 (6 bases). The V end was cut by 5 bases, the J end by 6 bases, with 13 bases between. This CDR3 contains 12 residues. The germline CDR1 and CDR2 sequences are DFQATT and SNEGSKA (reference sequence). The CDR3 is CSAFLQGHGYTF. CDR3 coding DNA: TGCAGTGCTTTTTTACAGGGACATGGCTACACCTTC.

This clonotype has just a few counts. This chain joins TRBV7-9 and TRBJ1-1; D not certain. This CDR3 is built from 14 residues. V was cut by 6 bases and J by 0 bases, with 11 bases left in between. The germline CDR1 and CDR2 sequences are SEHNR and FQNEAQ (reference sequence). The CDR3 spells CASSLTTVNTEAFF. CDR3 nucleotide sequence: TGTGCCAGCAGTCTCACCACAGTGAACACTGAAGCTTTCTTT. Looking up the rest from reference TRBV7-9 and TRBJ1-1 gives the full variable domain: DTGVSQNPRHKITKRGQNVTFRCDPISEHNRLYWYRQTLGQGPEFLTYFQNEAQLEKSRLLSDRFSAERPKGSFSTLEIQRTEQGDSAMYLCASSLTTVNTEAFFGQGTRLTVV.